This entry concerns a single TCR beta chain. As yet, its antigen is unknown. Unique molecular identifier tags were affixed to discrete cDNA molecules. In TCRdb, the 5' RACE reads were re-called with MiXCR into one record per CDR3 protein. Seen here are 50,000 or so distinct CDR3 sequences, roughly 13% observed once, and the top ten hold more than 8.5%. This CDR3 has 15 residues. J lost 5 bases, V lost 8 bases, and 11 bases had no gene match. Germline values: CDR1 WSHSY, CDR2 SAAADI. These data belong to a study of early T cells in non-severe SARS-CoV-2 infection. About the study: Unsorted whole blood bulk RNA was sequenced, with unpaired chains.

General observations from the study: Anti-spike CD8 responses were favored in VDJdb matching, and private and CD4 specificities were missed.

The rearrangement links TRBV10-2 to TRBJ2-3, with TRBD2 matching over 9 bases. The specimen was whole blood. This sequence was found in an adult who was a healthcare worker with PCR-confirmed SARS-CoV-2 infection or an uninfected control (not recorded which). The CDR3 DNA reads TGCGCCAGCCGCGATAGCGGGGGAGGTGGAGATACGCAGTATTTT. It yields the protein CASRDSGGGGDTQYF.